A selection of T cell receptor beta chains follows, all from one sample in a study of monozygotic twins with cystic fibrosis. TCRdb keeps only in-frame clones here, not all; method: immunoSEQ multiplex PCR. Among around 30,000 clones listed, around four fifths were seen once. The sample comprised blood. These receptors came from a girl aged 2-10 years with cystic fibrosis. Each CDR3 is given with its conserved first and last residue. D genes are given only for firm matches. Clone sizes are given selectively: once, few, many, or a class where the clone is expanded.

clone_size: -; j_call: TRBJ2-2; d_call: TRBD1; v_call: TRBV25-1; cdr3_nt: TGTGCCAGCAGTGCCCAGGGGGCGCGGGCCGGGGAGCTGTTTTTT; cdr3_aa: CASSAQGARAGELFF
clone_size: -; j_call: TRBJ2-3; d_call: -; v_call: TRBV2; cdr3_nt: TGTGCCAGCAGGCTTAGCGGATCTAGCACAGATACGCAGTATTTT; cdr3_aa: CASRLSGSSTDTQYF
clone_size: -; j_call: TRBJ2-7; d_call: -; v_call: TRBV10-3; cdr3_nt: TGTGCCATCAGGAGTAGGGGTCGGGGCTACGAGCAGTACTTC; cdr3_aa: CAIRSRGRGYEQYF
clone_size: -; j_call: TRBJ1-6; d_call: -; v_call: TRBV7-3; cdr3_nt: TGTGCCAGCAGCCTTAAAGCTCCCCGTTACACCACCGATTCACCCCTCCACTTT; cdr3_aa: CASSLKAPRYTTDSPLHF
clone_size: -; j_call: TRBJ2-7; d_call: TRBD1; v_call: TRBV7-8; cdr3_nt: TGTGCCAGCAGCTTAGCGCCAGGGGGTAGCTACGAGCAGTACTTC; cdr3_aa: CASSLAPGGSYEQYF
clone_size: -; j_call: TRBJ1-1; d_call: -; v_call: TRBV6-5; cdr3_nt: TGTGCCAGCAGTTACTCTGGCAGGGGGAACACTGAAGCTTTCTTT; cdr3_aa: CASSYSGRGNTEAFF
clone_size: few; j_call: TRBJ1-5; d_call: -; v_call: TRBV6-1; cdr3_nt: TGTGCCAGCAGTGGGCCAGGACGGACTATAGCCAATCAGCCCCAGCATTTT; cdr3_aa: CASSGPGRTIANQPQHF
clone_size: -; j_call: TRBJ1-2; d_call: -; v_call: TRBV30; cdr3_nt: TGTGCCTGGAGTCGTTGGGTCCCTGACGGGGGCTACTATGGCTACACCTTC; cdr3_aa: CAWSRWVPDGGYYGYTF
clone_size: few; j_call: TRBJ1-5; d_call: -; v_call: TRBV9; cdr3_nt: TGTGCCAGCAGCCCTGCGGGGAGCAATCAGCCCCAGCATTTT; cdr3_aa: CASSPAGSNQPQHF
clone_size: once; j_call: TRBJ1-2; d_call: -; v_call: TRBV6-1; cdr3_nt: TGTGCCAGCAGTGAAGTTTTGTTCTGGGAGGACGGCTACACCTTC; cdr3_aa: CASSEVLFWEDGYTF
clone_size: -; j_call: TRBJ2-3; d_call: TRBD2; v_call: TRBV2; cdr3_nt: TGTGCCAGCAGTGATGCGGGGGGCACAGATACGCAGTATTTT; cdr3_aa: CASSDAGGTDTQYF
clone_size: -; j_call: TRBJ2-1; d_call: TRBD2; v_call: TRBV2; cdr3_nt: TGTGCCAGCACCCTACTAGCGGGAAGCTACAATGAGCAGTTCTTC; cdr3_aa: CASTLLAGSYNEQFF
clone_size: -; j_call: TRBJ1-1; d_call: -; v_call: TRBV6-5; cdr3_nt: TGTGCCAGCAGCTACCGAATCCCGACCGATCCTTTAGAAGCTTTCTTT; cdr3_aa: CASSYRIPTDPLEAFF
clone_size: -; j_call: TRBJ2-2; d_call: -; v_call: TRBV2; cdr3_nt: TGTGCCAGCAGGATGATCTCGGACAGCACGAACACCGGGGAGCTGTTTTTT; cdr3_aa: CASRMISDSTNTGELFF
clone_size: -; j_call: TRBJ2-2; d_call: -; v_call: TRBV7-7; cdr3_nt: TGTGCCAGCAGCTTAGATATCACCGGGGAGCTGTTTTTT; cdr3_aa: CASSLDITGELFF
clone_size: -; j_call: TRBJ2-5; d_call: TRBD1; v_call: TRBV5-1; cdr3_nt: TGCGCCAGCAGCCCCGGGACAGGGCAAGAAGAGACCCAGTACTTC; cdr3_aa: CASSPGTGQEETQYF
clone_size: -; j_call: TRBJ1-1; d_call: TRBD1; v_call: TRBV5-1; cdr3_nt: TGCGCCAGCAGCTTGGCCCAGGGGGTACGTACTGAAGCTTTCTTT; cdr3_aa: CASSLAQGVRTEAFF
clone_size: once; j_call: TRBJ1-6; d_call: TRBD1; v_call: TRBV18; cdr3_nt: TGTGCCAGTTCCGGGACAGGGGAATCACCCCTCCACTTT; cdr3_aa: CASSGTGESPLHF
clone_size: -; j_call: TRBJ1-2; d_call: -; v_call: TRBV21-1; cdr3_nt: TGTGCCAGCAGGGATTTAAGGGAAGGCTATGGCTACACCTTC; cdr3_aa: CASRDLREGYGYTF
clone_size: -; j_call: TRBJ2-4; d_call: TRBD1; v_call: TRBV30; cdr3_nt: TGTGCCTTAACGACAGGGGTCAAAAACATTCAGTACTTC; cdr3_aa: CALTTGVKNIQYF
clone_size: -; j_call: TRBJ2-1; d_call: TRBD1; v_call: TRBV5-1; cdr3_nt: TGCGCCAGCGCACAGGGGACCCGAACCTACAATGAGCAGTTCTTC; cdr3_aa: CASAQGTRTYNEQFF
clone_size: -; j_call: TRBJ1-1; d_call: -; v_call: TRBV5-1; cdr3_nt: TGCGCCAGCAGCTTGGCGACGATGAACACTGAAGCTTTCTTT; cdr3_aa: CASSLATMNTEAFF
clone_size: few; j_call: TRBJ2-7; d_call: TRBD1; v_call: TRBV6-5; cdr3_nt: TGTGCCAGCAACCTTAGACAGGGCTCCTACGAGCAGTACTTC; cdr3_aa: CASNLRQGSYEQYF
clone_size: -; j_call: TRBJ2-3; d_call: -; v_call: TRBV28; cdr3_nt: TGTGCCAGCACCGAGTGGCTCACAGATACGCAGTATTTT; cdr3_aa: CASTEWLTDTQYF
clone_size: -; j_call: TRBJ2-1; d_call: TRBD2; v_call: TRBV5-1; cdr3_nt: TGCGCCAGCAGCTTTGGGCGGGCCTGGCTAGCGGGAGAGAATGAGCAGTTCTTC; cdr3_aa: CASSFGRAWLAGENEQFF
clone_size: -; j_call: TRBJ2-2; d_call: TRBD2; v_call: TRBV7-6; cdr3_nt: TGTGCCAGCAGCCGCTGGGTCCAAGGGTCGTCCGGCGGGAGGTCCACCGGGGAGCTGTTTTTT; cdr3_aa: CASSRWVQGSSGGRSTGELFF
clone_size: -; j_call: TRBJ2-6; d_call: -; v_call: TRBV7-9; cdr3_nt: TGTGCCAGCAGCCGGAGCTCTGGGGCCAACGTCCTGACTTTC; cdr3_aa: CASSRSSGANVLTF
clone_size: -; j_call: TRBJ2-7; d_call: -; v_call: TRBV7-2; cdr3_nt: TGTGCCAGCAGCTACGACTTTCCCTACGAGCAGTACTTC; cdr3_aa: CASSYDFPYEQYF
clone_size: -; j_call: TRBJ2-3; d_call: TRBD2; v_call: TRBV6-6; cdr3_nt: TGTGCCAGCAGTCGACTAGCGGGAGGTAACACAGATACGCAGTATTTT; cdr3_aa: CASSRLAGGNTDTQYF
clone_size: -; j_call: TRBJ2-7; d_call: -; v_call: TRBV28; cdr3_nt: TGTGCCAGCAGTTTCCCGTCGGGGGACGAGCAGTACTTC; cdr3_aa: CASSFPSGDEQYF
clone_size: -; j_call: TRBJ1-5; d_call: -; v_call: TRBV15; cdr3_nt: TGTGCCACCAGCAGAGTACGGGGGGGAGATCAGCCCCAGCATTTT; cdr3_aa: CATSRVRGGDQPQHF
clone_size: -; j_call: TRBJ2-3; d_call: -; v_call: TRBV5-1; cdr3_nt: TGCGCCAGCAGCTTGAGGTTATCAGGGAGCACAGATACGCAGTATTTT; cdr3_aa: CASSLRLSGSTDTQYF
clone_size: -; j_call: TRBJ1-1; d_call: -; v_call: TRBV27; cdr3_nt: TGTGCCAGCAGCCTTCGGACAGCCTCCGAAGCTTTCTTT; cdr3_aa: CASSLRTASEAFF